This TCR beta chain was documented in a study of T-cell reconstitution after alpha-beta-depleted transplantation in children (dated by TCRdb to the mid-2010s). General notes on the study: Using TCR repertoire profiling, the study quantitatively followed how T-cell immune reconstitution unfolded in children after TCRalphabeta/CD19-depleted allogeneic hematopoietic cell transplantation. The research as a whole found: Apparently early alphabetaT-cell count recovery about two months after transplant reportedly relied on only several hundred rapidly expanded clones derived from non-depleted graft cells. The frequencies of hyperexpanded clones fell over the following months, and after one year, T-cell counts and TCRbeta diversity were mostly attributed to newly produced T cells. The high TCRbeta diversity at day 60 in some patients was ascribed to recipient T cells and intrathymic progenitors that had survived conditioning.

The treatment or condition label here, explained by the study, means: allogeneic hematopoietic cell transplantation with graft depleted of TCRalphabeta T cells and CD19 B cells. The children who served as transplant recipients had been given grafts of TCRalphabeta/CD19-depleted allogeneic hematopoietic cells. Receptors were amplified or captured by PCR. The sequencer was an Illumina HiSeq 2500. TCR library preparation used molecular barcoding, with unique molecular identifiers applied to normalize quantification of the TCRbeta repertoire. The public sequencing data were trimmed at Q25 with fastp and processed into clonotypes with MiXCR by TCRdb, which kept only in-frame beta chains. Identical CDR3 proteins give one entry, which carries the most common genes and DNA. For this sample the table gives fewer than 550,000 distinct CDR3 sequences, of which about 17% were detected only once. Jointly, the top ten make up approximately 29% of the sample.

On this clonotype itself: It lacks a known antigen. Base qualities are missing; no much larger clone stands one base away.

Material: PBMCs, mostly from graft donor cells, obtained 360 days after TCRalphabeta/CD19-depleted stem cell transplant. The receptor's source is a boy under three years old who had a stem cell transplant for Wiskott-Aldrich syndrome, so the T cells may come from the graft donor.

The CDR3 region has the sequence CASSPLPGGSSYEQYF. The DNA sequence is given as TGCGCCAGCAGCCCCCTCCCGGGAGGATCCTCCTACGAGCAGTACTTC. Recombination linked TRBV5-1 to TRBJ2-7; TRBD2 aligns with 7 central bases. For CDR1 and CDR2, the germline V gene lists SGHRS and YFSETQ. The CDR3, from cysteine to phenylalanine, totals 16 residues. The retained sequence is limited to the CDR3, 48 bases, with the frame set at the first base. Unmatched junction bases come to 10, with V trimmed by 4 bases and J by 0 bases.